This is a list of T cell receptor beta chains from one sample in a study of control samples from healthy donors and cancer patients. Only in-frame clones appear in the TCRdb table, and some are missing; sequencing was by immunoSEQ multiplex PCR. The table includes about 170,000 clones, more than 85% detected once. The sequencing input was blood. All receptors come from a woman aged 40 to 49 in good health. The CDR3 runs from the conserved cysteine through the conserved F or W. The D gene is left open where the match is weak. The listing skips clone size in some rows; elsewhere it reads once, few, many or a size class.

d_call cdr3_length j_call clone_size v_call cdr3_aa cdr3_nt
- 15 TRBJ1-1 - TRBV5-1 CASSLDVEMNTEAFF TGCGCCAGCAGCTTGGACGTAGAAATGAACACTGAAGCTTTCTTT
- 18 TRBJ1-2 - TRBV21-1 CASSKSGTGALANYGYTF TGTGCCAGCAGCAAATCCGGGACAGGGGCCTTAGCTAACTATGGCTACACCTTC
- 15 TRBJ2-1 - TRBV6-5 CASSYGPSSYNEQFF TGTGCCAGCAGTTACGGACCGAGCTCCTACAATGAGCAGTTCTTC
- 13 TRBJ2-5 - TRBV27 CASSLGGLKTQYF TGTGCCAGCAGTTTAGGGGGGTTGAAGACCCAGTACTTC
- 16 TRBJ2-1 - TRBV2 CASLGSLSKGPHEQFF TGTGCCAGCTTGGGTTCTCTCTCAAAAGGCCCACATGAGCAGTTCTTC
- 16 TRBJ2-2 - TRBV4-1 CASSQGVQGFTGELFF TGCGCCAGCAGCCAAGGGGTTCAGGGTTTCACCGGGGAGCTGTTTTTT
TRBD1 12 TRBJ2-7 few TRBV9 CASSADRGEQYF TGTGCCAGCAGCGCCGACAGGGGCGAGCAGTACTTC
TRBD1 15 TRBJ2-7 - TRBV27 CASSLSMTGTHEQYF TGTGCCAGCAGTTTATCGATGACAGGGACCCACGAGCAGTACTTC
- 12 TRBJ2-5 - TRBV29-1 CSAYYLGETQYF TGCAGCGCATACTACCTTGGGGAGACCCAGTACTTC
- 13 TRBJ2-2 few TRBV7-9 CASSAPGYGELFF TGTGCCAGCAGCGCCCCCGGTTACGGGGAGCTGTTTTTT
- 16 TRBJ2-3 once TRBV6-5 CASSYRPVGDTDTQYF TGTGCCAGCAGTTACCGCCCTGTGGGGGACACAGATACGCAGTATTTT
TRBD1 15 TRBJ1-2 - TRBV12-5 CASGLPRTGYYGYTF TGTGCTAGTGGTTTGCCCCGGACAGGGTATTATGGCTACACCTTC
TRBD1 14 TRBJ1-4 - TRBV5-1 CASSSTGINEKLFF TGCGCCAGCAGCTCGACAGGGATAAATGAAAAACTGTTTTTT
- 15 TRBJ2-3 - TRBV5-1 CASSLPQGGTDTQYF TGCGCCAGCAGCTTGCCCCAAGGGGGCACAGATACGCAGTATTTT
- 13 TRBJ1-2 - TRBV2 CASSEGRNYGYTF TGTGCCAGCAGCGAAGGGCGTAACTATGGCTACACCTTC
TRBD1 14 TRBJ1-2 - TRBV10-3 CAIRGTERPYGYTF TGTGCCATCAGGGGGACAGAAAGGCCTTATGGCTACACCTTC
- 15 TRBJ2-3 - TRBV28 CASINSQDVTDTQYF TGTGCCAGCATCAATTCTCAGGATGTGACAGATACGCAGTATTTT
- 13 TRBJ2-7 - TRBV18 CASSPPVSEEQYF TGTGCCAGCTCACCACCGGTTAGTGAAGAGCAGTACTTC
- 14 TRBJ1-3 - TRBV6-5 CASSYDTSGNTIYF TGTGCCAGCAGCTATGACACCTCTGGAAACACCATATATTTT
- 17 TRBJ2-7 - TRBV6-1 CASSELVMWQSSYEQYF TGTGCCAGCAGTGAATTAGTTATGTGGCAGAGCTCCTACGAGCAGTACTTC
- 17 TRBJ1-5 - TRBV4-2 CASSQDRGGEGNQPQHF TGTGCCAGCAGCCAAGATCGGGGGGGAGAGGGCAATCAGCCCCAGCATTTT
- 16 TRBJ2-1 - TRBV5-3 CARSLFPISSYNEQFF TGTGCCAGAAGCTTGTTTCCAATAAGCTCCTACAATGAGCAGTTCTTC
- 14 TRBJ1-4 - TRBV19 CASRSRTTNEKLFF TGTGCCAGTAGGTCTCGTACAACTAATGAAAAACTGTTTTTT
TRBD1 14 TRBJ1-1 - TRBV18 CASSGQGMNTEAFF TGTGCCAGCTCGGGACAGGGGATGAACACTGAAGCTTTCTTT
TRBD1 13 TRBJ1-5 - TRBV29-1 CSVDRGSNQPQHF TGCAGCGTCGACAGGGGGTCTAATCAGCCCCAGCATTTT
- 12 TRBJ1-1 - TRBV14 CASSARGRDAFF TGTGCCAGCAGCGCCAGGGGTAGAGACGCTTTCTTT